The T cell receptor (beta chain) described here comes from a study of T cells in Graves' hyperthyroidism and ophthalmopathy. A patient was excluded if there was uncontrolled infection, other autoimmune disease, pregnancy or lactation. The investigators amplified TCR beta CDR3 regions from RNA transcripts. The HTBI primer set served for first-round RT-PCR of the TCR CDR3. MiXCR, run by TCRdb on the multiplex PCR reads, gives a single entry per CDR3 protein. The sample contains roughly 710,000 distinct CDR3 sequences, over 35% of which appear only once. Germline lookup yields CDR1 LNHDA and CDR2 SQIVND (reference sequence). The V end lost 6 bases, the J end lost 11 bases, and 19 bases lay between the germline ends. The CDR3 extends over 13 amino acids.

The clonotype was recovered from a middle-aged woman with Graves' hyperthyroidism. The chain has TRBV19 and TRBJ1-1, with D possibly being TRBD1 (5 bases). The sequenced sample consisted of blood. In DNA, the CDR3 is TGTGCCAGTAGACTCTCGGGACGGGTGGGGGCTTTCTTT. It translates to CASRLSGRVGAFF.